This TCR beta chain came from a study of OX40 agonist ivuxolimab in advanced cancers. Background for the entire study: The costimulatory receptor OX40 (CD134) was targeted by ivuxolimab, a fully human IgG2 agonistic monoclonal antibody. Intravenous ivuxolimab was administered to patients every 2 weeks at six dose levels: 0.01, 0.1, 0.3, 1.5, 3 and 10 mg/kg. Of the roughly 52 dose-escalation patients, hepatocellular carcinoma was present in some 19, melanoma in approximately 15, renal cell carcinoma in 9 and head and neck cancer in 9. The dose-escalation cohort was around 83% male with a mean age of approximately 59 years, ranging from 23 to 79. Prior anti-PD-1, anti-PD-L1 or anti-CTLA-4 therapy was permitted, and approximately 39% of dose-escalation patients had received checkpoint inhibitors. Partial responses were achieved by three dose-escalation patients, of whom one had hepatocellular carcinoma and two had cutaneous melanoma. The point of sequencing TCRbeta in the periphery was to test whether ivuxolimab changed TCR sequence diversity and drove clonal T-cell expansion. The paper covers the monotherapy dose-escalation part of the phase I ivuxolimab trial, which included N ≈ 50 patients.

Patients with autoimmune disease history or receiving systemic immunosuppression were excluded from the trial. In every dose cohort, peripheral blood was drawn for TCR sequencing at baseline, cycle 4 day 1, and cycle 7 day 1. The samples were taken from a phase I, first-in-human, multicenter, open-label dose-escalation trial of ivuxolimab. The trial enrolled adults with locally advanced or metastatic head and neck squamous cell, hepatocellular, melanoma or renal cell carcinoma. Before TCR sequencing, CD4+ and CD8+ T cells were separately sorted from peripheral blood. Comments on this clone: Its recognized antigen is unknown. No base quality information exists; no much larger clone differs at one position.

Genomic DNA was isolated from the sorted cells so that the TCRbeta CDR3 region could be sequenced. TCRbeta CDR3 regions were sequenced using the immunoSEQ Assay. The clones in this table, taken by TCRdb from immuneACCESS, are in-frame only. Not every clone is retained; where verified, under half of the shortfall comes from an unresolved V gene, and the cause of the rest is unknown. The sample table contains 72,000 or so clones; only one count was recorded for 84% of them. The leading ten clones occupy around 0.44% of the sample. The germline V gene encodes CDR1 LNHNV and CDR2 YYDKDF (reference sequence). Reading from cysteine to phenylalanine, the CDR3 counts 14 amino acids. The entry retains the CDR3 DNA only, 42 bases that are in frame from base 1. The germline ends are 14 bases apart after V is trimmed by 5 bases and J by 4 bases. Study-wide conclusions, independent of this receptor: In the 0.1-3.0 mg/kg groups, partial responders were among the patients with the lowest normalized peripheral clonal expansion, particularly in CD8+ T cells. Low levels of normalized T-cell clonal expansion were also seen in some patients who did not respond. The antigen specificity of the peripheral T cells that underwent clonal expansion was not determined. Clonal expansion of both CD4+ and CD8+ blood T cells was observed from baseline to week 6 at doses 0.1 to 3.0 mg/kg. On average, CD8+ T cells showed more expanded clones than CD4+ T cells after ivuxolimab.

This TCR came from an adult with an advanced solid tumor such as melanoma, head and neck, liver or kidney cancer. This sequence uses TRBV15 and TRBJ1-1, with TRBD1 tentatively as D gene (6 bases match). The material was CD4+ or CD8+ T cells sorted from blood, obtained in a trial of the OX40 agonist ivuxolimab. This receptor has the CDR3 CATSLRRGGTEAFF. The DNA reads as follows: TGTGCCACCAGCCTCAGGAGGGGGGGCACTGAAGCTTTCTTT.